This section outlines one T cell receptor (beta chain) sequence together with its context. These data are taken from a study of T cell changes during pregnancy in multiple sclerosis. With 2 bases removed from V and 4 bases from J, the gap between germline ends came to 14 bases. Germline assignment: CDR1 MNHNY and CDR2 SVGAGI (reference sequence). This CDR3 has 15 residues. Libraries were prepared by immunoSEQ multiplex PCR; TCRdb keeps only in-frame clonotypes and omits some of them. The table lists approximately 66,000 clones, 75% to 95% of them singletons. The V and J genes are TRBV6-6 and TRBJ2-5; perhaps TRBD1 as D (6 bases). The material sequenced was CD8+ T cells from peripheral blood mononuclear cells, taken before pregnancy. The receptor was isolated from a female donor with multiple sclerosis, enrolled in a pregnancy study. CDR3 coding DNA: TGTGCCAGCAGTTACGGAGCAGGGGTTCGAGAGACCCAGTACTTC. Its protein is CASSYGAGVRETQYF.